The clone carrying this TCR beta chain was picked up a small number of times. The sample is drawn from a study of blood T cell repertoires in COVID-19. The V gene's germline CDR1 is LNHDA and CDR2 SQIVND (reference sequence). The CDR3 totals 15 residues. The junction had 6 bases not matched to a gene; V was cut back by 3 bases and J by 5 bases. Clones were read by immunoSEQ multiplex PCR, and TCRdb kept only the in-frame ones, dropping some. The sample carries over 15,000 clones, roughly 85% recorded once. Sequencing was performed on peripheral blood. The origin of this receptor is a man between 70 and 80 years old in a cohort sampled during active COVID-19. This chain connects TRBV19 to TRBJ2-1, with 8 bases lining up with TRBD2. The CDR3 region has the DNA TGTGCCAGTAGTATGGGACTAGGGTGGAACAATGAGCAGTTCTTC. Translating it yields CASSMGLGWNNEQFF.